A selection of T cell receptor beta chains follows, all from one sample in a study of blood T cell repertoires in COVID-19. The data were produced by immunoSEQ multiplex PCR, yet TCRdb's version contains in-frame clones alone and is incomplete. Among some 90,000 clones listed, approximately 82% were seen once. What was sequenced was peripheral blood. The origin of the receptors is an older man with active or convalescent COVID-19. CDR3s include the opening cysteine and the closing phenylalanine or tryptophan. The D gene is left open where the match is weak. Some rows mark clone size as missing; the rest say once, few, many or name a class of expanded clone.

D,V,J,size,CDR3,DNA
-,TRBV12-5,TRBJ1-5,-,CASGAGYSNQPQHF,TGTGCTAGTGGCGCAGGGTATAGCAATCAGCCCCAGCATTTT
TRBD2,TRBV5-1,TRBJ2-2,once,CASSLVARLAGDGELFF,TGCGCCAGCAGCTTGGTGGCCCGACTAGCGGGGGACGGGGAGCTGTTTTTT
TRBD1,TRBV10-1,TRBJ2-7,-,CASSEGQGSYEQYF,TGCGCCAGCAGTGAAGGACAGGGGTCCTACGAGCAGTACTTC
TRBD1,TRBV12-3/TRBV12-4,TRBJ2-1,-,CASSKDRDNEQFF,TGTGCCAGCAGTAAAGACAGGGACAATGAGCAGTTCTTC
-,TRBV19,TRBJ2-5,-,CASSQHQETQYF,TGTGCCAGTAGTCAACATCAAGAGACCCAGTACTTC
-,TRBV5-1,TRBJ2-2,-,CASSLVAGNTGELFF,TGCGCCAGCAGCTTGGTGGCAGGGAACACCGGGGAGCTGTTTTTT
-,TRBV7-9,TRBJ1-4,-,CASSLAEVTNEKLFF,TGTGCCAGCAGCTTAGCGGAGGTCACTAATGAAAAACTGTTTTTT
-,TRBV10-3,TRBJ1-1,-,CAISPEQVPEAFF,TGTGCCATCAGTCCCGAACAGGTACCTGAAGCTTTCTTT
-,TRBV18,TRBJ2-1,-,CASSPQSTDNEQFF,TGTGCCAGCTCACCACAGTCGACAGACAATGAGCAGTTCTTC
TRBD1,TRBV5-1,TRBJ2-3,-,CASSWDSTSDTQYF,TGCGCCAGCAGCTGGGACAGTACATCAGATACGCAGTATTTT
TRBD1,TRBV10-3,TRBJ1-6,few,CAITSQGDSPLHF,TGTGCCATCACTTCCCAGGGGGATTCACCCCTCCACTTT
-,TRBV3-1/TRBV3-2,TRBJ2-2,-,CASSQDSRELFF,TGTGCCAGCAGCCAAGATAGCAGGGAGCTGTTTTTT
TRBD1,TRBV6-5,TRBJ2-1,-,CASSYGRQGSYNEQFF,TGTGCCAGCAGTTACGGCAGACAGGGGTCCTACAATGAGCAGTTCTTC
-,TRBV11-2,TRBJ2-5,-,CASSLLGLVYETQYF,TGTGCCAGCAGCTTATTGGGGCTAGTTTACGAGACCCAGTACTTC
-,TRBV30,TRBJ1-2,-,CAWSRDNLWSYTF,TGTGCCTGGAGTCGCGACAATCTATGGAGCTACACCTTC
-,TRBV5-1,TRBJ2-5,few,CASAPGRGYQETQYF,TGCGCCAGCGCCCCGGGGAGAGGCTACCAAGAGACCCAGTACTTC
-,TRBV18,TRBJ1-2,-,CASSPDRYYGYTF,TGTGCCAGCTCACCCGACAGGTACTATGGCTACACCTTC
TRBD1,TRBV7-2,TRBJ1-6,-,CASSPHRGSAPLHF,TGTGCCAGCAGCCCGCACAGGGGATCTGCACCCCTCCACTTT
TRBD2,TRBV10-1,TRBJ2-2,-,CASSELAGVGTGELFF,TGCGCCAGCAGTGAACTAGCGGGGGTCGGCACCGGGGAGCTGTTTTTT
-,TRBV19,TRBJ1-2,-,CASSMSRGRGSYGYTF,TGTGCCAGTAGTATGTCCAGGGGACGAGGGAGCTATGGCTACACCTTC
-,TRBV6-1,TRBJ1-5,-,CASSDNGQSARAQHF,TGTGCCAGCAGTGATAACGGACAGAGCGCTAGGGCCCAGCATTTT
TRBD1,TRBV5-5,TRBJ2-2,once,CASSLRGQNTGELFF,TGTGCCAGCAGCTTAAGGGGGCAAAACACCGGGGAGCTGTTTTTT
TRBD1,TRBV9,TRBJ1-1,-,CASSVDPGQGNTEAFF,TGTGCCAGCAGCGTAGACCCGGGACAGGGGAACACTGAAGCTTTCTTT
-,TRBV6-1,TRBJ1-1,-,CASSAGSAGMNTEAFF,TGTGCCAGCAGTGCCGGATCGGCAGGAATGAACACTGAAGCTTTCTTT
TRBD2,TRBV28,TRBJ2-5,-,CATESGGLKETQYF,TGTGCCACCGAGAGCGGGGGGCTTAAAGAGACCCAGTACTTC
TRBD1,TRBV2,TRBJ1-4,-,CASSRPGQGAEKLFF,TGTGCCAGCAGTCGCCCGGGACAGGGGGCTGAAAAACTGTTTTTT
TRBD2,TRBV27,TRBJ2-1,-,CASSIGTSGLNEQFF,TGTGCCAGCAGTATCGGGACTAGCGGCCTCAATGAGCAGTTCTTC
-,TRBV10-1,TRBJ1-2,-,CASSEMAPYGYTF,TGCGCCAGCAGTGAGATGGCTCCATATGGCTACACCTTC
-,TRBV21-1,TRBJ2-7,-,CASSLLGGTTYEQYF,TGTGCCAGCAGCCTACTGGGTGGGACAACATACGAGCAGTACTTC
-,TRBV30,TRBJ1-4,-,CAWSAGSVKKLFF,TGTGCCTGGAGTGCAGGGTCCGTGAAAAAACTGTTTTTT
-,TRBV6-5,TRBJ1-2,-,CASRQAGLLYGYTF,TGTGCCAGCAGACAGGCAGGGCTACTCTATGGCTACACCTTC
TRBD1,TRBV5-5,TRBJ2-5,-,CASSLVGDRGQETQYF,TGTGCCAGCAGCTTGGTGGGGGACAGGGGGCAAGAGACCCAGTACTTC
-,TRBV11-2,TRBJ2-5,-,CASNLGALGETQYF,TGTGCCAGCAATCTAGGAGCTCTCGGGGAGACCCAGTACTTC
-,TRBV4-1,TRBJ2-7,-,CASSQEGVGSEQYF,TGCGCCAGCAGCCAAGAAGGAGTAGGGAGCGAGCAGTACTTC
-,TRBV5-4,TRBJ2-5,-,CASSRGAEETQYF,TGTGCCAGCAGCCGGGGGGCCGAAGAGACCCAGTACTTC
TRBD2,TRBV5-5,TRBJ2-1,-,CASSLRRPGLAGNNEQFF,TGTGCCAGCAGCCTGCGTCGTCCGGGACTAGCCGGGAACAATGAGCAGTTCTTC
-,TRBV7-6,TRBJ2-7,-,CASSSFGGPLSYEQYF,TGTGCCAGCAGCTCCTTCGGGGGGCCCCTGTCCTACGAGCAGTACTTC
TRBD1,TRBV6-1,TRBJ2-7,-,CASSDRGHPYEQYF,TGTGCCAGCAGTGACAGGGGGCATCCCTACGAGCAGTACTTC
-,TRBV18,TRBJ2-7,-,CASSPTDYEQYF,TGTGCCAGCTCACCCACAGACTACGAGCAGTACTTC
TRBD2,TRBV7-2,TRBJ2-7,-,CASSLVAGPPGQYF,TGTGCCAGCAGCTTAGTAGCGGGGCCTCCTGGGCAGTACTTC
-,TRBV12-3/TRBV12-4,TRBJ2-7,-,CASSLLGLHEQYF,TGTGCCAGCAGTTTGTTGGGCCTCCACGAGCAGTACTTC
-,TRBV7-2,TRBJ2-3,-,CASSLGQPGADTQYF,TGTGCCAGCAGCTTAGGACAACCAGGGGCAGATACGCAGTATTTT
-,TRBV7-3,TRBJ2-5,-,CASSLYAWNSQETQYF,TGTGCCAGCAGCTTATATGCCTGGAACAGCCAAGAGACCCAGTACTTC
-,TRBV30,TRBJ2-7,-,CAWSAKGRGYEQYF,TGTGCCTGGAGTGCCAAGGGGAGGGGGTACGAGCAGTACTTC
-,TRBV5-4,TRBJ1-1,few,CASSTTENTEAFF,TGTGCCAGCAGCACGACAGAGAACACTGAAGCTTTCTTT
TRBD1,TRBV28,TRBJ2-3,-,CASSARQGSGETQYF,TGTGCCAGCAGTGCCCGACAGGGGTCCGGGGAGACGCAGTATTTT